A single T cell receptor (beta chain) is shown here with its context. Its antigen is still unknown. This sample was included in a study of human thymus T cells. Notes on the study in general: The related literature has documented a marked overlap of thymic repertoires among unrelated individuals.

The germline gives CDR1 MNHNS, CDR2 SASEGT. Trimming shortened V by 7 bases and J by 1 base, and 16 bases separated the two germline ends. The CDR3 is made up of 15 amino acids. The thymus was resected at corrective cardiac surgery. Samples came from healthy Finnish infants during open corrective cardiac surgery. The assay was immunoSEQ multiplex PCR, and TCRdb's table has in-frame clones only and misses some. The table shows more than 70,000 clones, with just over 95% occurring only once. The V call is TRBV6-1, the J call TRBJ1-1; the D is unclear. Material: thymus tissue. This sequence originates from a boy under two years old with a congenital heart defect but otherwise immunologically healthy. The CDR3 reads CASTTVKGRNTEAFF. CDR3 DNA sequence: TGTGCCAGCACTACCGTAAAGGGCAGGAACACTGAAGCTTTCTTT.